In its sample, the clone carrying this T cell receptor beta chain was seen many times. The target antigen is unknown. This sample is drawn from a study of T cells in Graves' hyperthyroidism and ophthalmopathy. Findings and limits, study-wide: Clonotypes that were expanded in thyroid above 0.001 mostly appeared in blood too. Progression to ophthalmopathy was predicted a median of 6.5 months early.

Amplification of TCR beta CDR3 regions was performed using RNA transcripts as template. The primer set for the first-round RT-PCR of the TCR CDR3 was HTBI. TCRdb reprocessed the multiplex PCR reads via MiXCR and lists one record per CDR3 protein. The table records a few hundred thousand distinct CDR3 sequences, more than 15% of them present only once. The cohort's ophthalmopathy patients, a group with duration under 3 months, had a Clinical Activity Score of at least 3 and a NOSPECS grade of at least 4. CDR3 length equals 14 residues. Germline V gene data show CDR1 as DFQATT and CDR2 as SNEGSKA (reference sequence). V was clipped by 1 base and J by 0 bases; unmatched bases: 1.

The chain links TRBV20-1 to TRBJ2-7; 9 positions match TRBD2. Material for sequencing was blood. The source is a woman aged 25 to 45 with Graves' ophthalmopathy. As DNA, the CDR3 is TGCAGTGCTAGAGCACTAGCGGGCTCCTACGAGCAGTACTTC. This translates into CSARALAGSYEQYF.